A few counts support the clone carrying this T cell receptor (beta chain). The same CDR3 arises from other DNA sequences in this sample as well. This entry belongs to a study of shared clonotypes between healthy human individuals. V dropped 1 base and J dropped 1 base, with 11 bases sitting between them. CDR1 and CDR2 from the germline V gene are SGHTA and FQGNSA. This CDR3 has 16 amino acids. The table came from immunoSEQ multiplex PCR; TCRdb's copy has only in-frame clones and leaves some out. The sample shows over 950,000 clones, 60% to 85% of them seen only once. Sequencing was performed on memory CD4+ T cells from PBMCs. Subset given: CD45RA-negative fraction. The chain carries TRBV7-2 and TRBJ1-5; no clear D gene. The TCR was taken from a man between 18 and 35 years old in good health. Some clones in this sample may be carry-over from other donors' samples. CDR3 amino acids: CASSLGGSRSNQPQHF. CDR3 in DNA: TGTGCCAGCAGCTTAGGAGGGTCGAGGAGCAATCAGCCCCAGCATTTT.